These 27 T cell receptor beta chains were sequenced from one sample in a study of T-cell reconstitution after alpha-beta-depleted transplantation in children. Preparation of the TCRbeta library was carried out with unique molecular identifiers. TCRdb called the PCR reads again in MiXCR, with one record for every CDR3 protein. The top ten hold approximately 5% of the sample, which has hundreds of thousands of distinct CDR3 sequences, around 15% seen once. The starting material was PBMCs, mostly from graft donor cells, obtained 360 days after TCRalphabeta/CD19-depleted stem cell transplant. Every receptor here comes from a male patient younger than 18 who had a stem cell transplant for acute lymphoblastic leukemia, so the T cells may come from the graft donor.

This chain joins TRBV7-2 and TRBJ2-7; 10 bases line up with TRBD1. CDR3 length: 14 residues. CDR1 is SGHTA and CDR2 is FQGNSA in the germline V gene. The J segment lost 4 bases and the V segment lost 10 bases, leaving 10 bases of the junction unmatched. Here the CDR3 reads CAIPSGQGYYEQYF. CDR3 nucleotide sequence: TGTGCCATCCCCTCGGGACAGGGGTATTACGAGCAGTACTTC.

This chain links TRBV5-5 with TRBJ2-5; D might be TRBD1 or TRBD2, each matching 6 bases. V shed 1 base and J shed 4 bases, with 11 bases lying between them. The CDR3 runs to 14 residues. CDR1 and CDR2 from the germline V gene are SGHKS and YYEKEE (reference sequence). The CDR3 DNA reads as TGTGCCAGCAGCTTGAGGGGGGTCGGAGAGACCCAGTACTTC. It specifies CASSLRGVGETQYF.

The chain uses TRBV12-3 or TRBV12-4 and TRBJ1-5; TRBD1 might be the D (6 bases). Trimming left V 6 bases short and J 0 bases short, with 9 bases between. The CDR3 totals 14 residues. The CDR3, as DNA: TGTGCCAGCAGACAGGGTTATAGCAATCAGCCCCAGCATTTT. Its translation is CASRQGYSNQPQHF.

Note on this clonotype: The junction departs from the called germline gene at one end, perhaps through a read error. V is TRBV20-1 and J is TRBJ2-2; a possible D gene is TRBD1 (6 bases). CDR3 size: 16 residues. CDR1 DFQATT and CDR2 SNEGSKA come from the germline V gene (reference sequence). The CDR3 sequence is CCARDPSRRGNGELFF. The CDR3 DNA reads as TGCTGTGCTAGAGATCCGTCGCGCAGGGGAAACGGGGAGCTGTTTTTT.

The chain combines TRBV5-1 with TRBJ2-3, with a tentative D call TRBD2 (5 bases). V lost 4 bases and J lost 1, with 19 bases in between. The germline gives CDR1 SGHRS, CDR2 YFSETQ. The CDR3 extends over 17 amino acids. Written as DNA, the CDR3 is TGCGCCAGCAGCGCTCCCAGGACTGGCCCTGGCACAGATACGCAGTATTTT. Its translation: CASSAPRTGPGTDTQYF.

The rearrangement links TRBV30 to TRBJ1-2; TRBD1 might be the D (5 bases). V was cut by 0 bases and J by 8 bases, with 16 bases left in between. This CDR3 spans 14 amino acids. Germline assignment: CDR1 GTSNPN and CDR2 SVGIG (reference sequence). The CDR3 DNA reads as TGTGCCTGGAGTGTAACGGGCGCAGGGTACGGCTACACCTTC. It encodes CAWSVTGAGYGYTF.

This clonotype was seen repeatedly, ten times or more. As DNA, the CDR3 is TGTGCCAGCAGTGGCGCGAACACCGGGGAGCTGTTTTTT. It codes for CASSGANTGELFF. This chain joins TRBV2 and TRBJ2-2; D is unresolved. From germline, CDR1 is SNHLY and CDR2 FYNNEI. The V and J ends lost 4 bases and 0 bases respectively, with 3 bases between them. The CDR3 extends over 13 amino acids.

This clonotype was observed a few times. The chain carries TRBV15 and TRBJ2-7, with a tentative D call TRBD1 (6 bases). In germline, CDR1 is LNHNV, CDR2 YYDKDF (reference sequence). The V end lost 1 base, the J end lost 4 bases, and 17 bases lay between the germline ends. CDR3 length equals 16 residues. This chain's CDR3 is CATSRARGLGAYEQYF. CDR3 nucleotide sequence: TGTGCCACCAGCAGAGCCAGGGGCTTGGGGGCATACGAGCAGTACTTC.

This chain uses TRBV5-4 with TRBJ2-7; no definite D call. Trimming left V 4 bases short and J 5 bases short, with 4 bases between. The CDR3 sequence is 10 residues long. Germline V CDR1 and CDR2: SGHNT, YYREEE (reference sequence). The CDR3 protein is CASSHDEQYF. For the CDR3, the DNA is TGTGCCAGCAGCCACGACGAGCAGTACTTC.

This clonotype was found many times. This sequence joins TRBV7-9 and TRBJ1-1; D is uncertain. V was clipped by 4 bases and J by 1 base, with 10 bases between them. The CDR3 totals 14 residues. Germline CDR1 is SEHNR and CDR2 is FQNEAQ (reference sequence). Here the CDR3 DNA reads TGTGCCAGCAGCTCTCTGGCTAGGAACACTGAAGCTTTCTTT. Translation gives CASSSLARNTEAFF.

The V gene is TRBV19, the J gene TRBJ2-2, with D possibly TRBD1 on 6 matching bases. The V and J ends lost 5 bases and 5 bases respectively, with 15 bases between them. Germline CDR1 LNHDA, CDR2 SQIVND (reference sequence). The CDR3 is 15 residues long. CDR3 residues: CASSSGHRRTGELFF. CDR3 nucleotides: TGTGCCAGTAGTTCGGGACACCGAAGGACCGGGGAGCTGTTTTTT.

This clonotype was detected only a few times. This sequence joins TRBV7-9 and TRBJ2-2, with TRBD2 identical over 8 bases. CDR1 SEHNR and CDR2 FQNEAQ come from the germline V gene (reference sequence). V gave up 2 bases and J gave up 0 bases; unmatched junction bases: 5. This CDR3 comprises 17 residues. CDR3 protein: CASSLPTSGANTGELFF. For the CDR3, the DNA is TGTGCCAGCAGCTTACCCACTAGCGGTGCGAACACCGGGGAGCTGTTTTTT.

V and J are TRBV7-2 and TRBJ2-7; D may be TRBD2 (5 bases). Trimming cost V 6 bases and J 9 bases, with 15 bases left between them. The CDR3 covers 12 residues. Germline V gene lookup returns CDR1 SGHTA and CDR2 FQGNSA. This CDR3 reads CASRSTGYGQYF. For the CDR3, the DNA is TGTGCCAGCAGGTCCACGGGGTATGGGCAGTACTTC.

The rearrangement links TRBV5-1 to TRBJ2-1; the D gene is possibly TRBD1 (5 bases). The CDR3 has 14 residues. Trimming took 4 bases from V and 4 from J, leaving 12 bases between them. Germline V gene lookup returns CDR1 SGHRS and CDR2 YFSETQ. Written as DNA, the CDR3 is TGCGCCAGCAGCCAGGTTCAGGGTTACAATGAGCAGTTCTTC. This translates into CASSQVQGYNEQFF.

The chain joins TRBV5-1 to TRBJ2-3, with 7 bases that match TRBD1. Germline assignment: CDR1 SGHRS and CDR2 YFSETQ. Germline trimming cut 4 bases from V and 9 bases from J; bases unmatched to any gene: 14. This CDR3 has 15 amino acids. The CDR3 sequence: CASSRRDLGGQTQYF. The CDR3 nucleotides are TGCGCCAGCAGCCGCAGAGACCTAGGGGGACAGACGCAGTATTTT.

J is TRBJ2-7 and V is TRBV21-1. TRBV21-1 is assigned pseudogene status. The CDR3 length is 13 residues. Written as DNA, the CDR3 is TGTGCCAGCAACCTTTACGCCGCCTACGAGCAGTACTTC. This gives the protein CASNLYAAYEQYF.

There are a few counts of this clonotype. The CDR3 loop reads CASSSTALAGKGEQFF. The DNA for the CDR3 is TGTGCCAGCAGCTCGACTGCCTTAGCGGGAAAAGGGGAGCAGTTCTTC. The rearrangement uses TRBV7-7 and TRBJ2-1; 8 bases are shared with TRBD2. The V gene end was trimmed by 4 bases and the J gene end by 10 bases; junction bases not matched to a gene: 15. CDR1 and CDR2 from the germline V gene are SSHAT and FNYEAQ (reference sequence). The CDR3 covers 16 residues. Drawing the rest from reference TRBV7-7 and TRBJ2-1, the complete variable domain is GAGVSQSPRYKVTKRGQDVTLRCDPISSHATLYWYQQALGQGPEFLTYFNYEAQPDKSGLPSDRFSAERPEGSISTLTIQRTEQRDSAMYRCASSSTALAGKGEQFFGPGTRLTVL.

The rearrangement links TRBV24-1 to TRBJ1-2; D might be TRBD1 (5 bases). Trimming pared 6 bases from V and 3 bases from J, leaving 10 bases between. Germline V lookup: CDR1 KGHDR, CDR2 SFDVKD. CDR3 length: 13 residues. CDR3 sequence reads: CATSQDRYYGYTF. The DNA of the CDR3 is TGTGCCACCAGTCAAGACAGATACTATGGCTACACCTTC.

V usage is TRBV19 and J usage is TRBJ2-7; perhaps TRBD1 as D (5 bases). This CDR3 comprises 15 residues. Germline-derived CDR1 and CDR2 are LNHDA and SQIVND (reference sequence). Trimming took 5 bases from V and 3 from J, leaving 17 bases between them. DNA for the CDR3: TGTGCCAGTAGTTCCGACAGACCTACTGACTACGAGCAGTACTTC. Translating it yields CASSSDRPTDYEQYF.

This clonotype was recorded many times. The chain links TRBV27 to TRBJ2-7; 9 nucleotides match TRBD1. J gave up 3 bases and V 6 bases, and 9 bases lay outside the gene matches. This CDR3 comprises 15 residues. Germline assignment: CDR1 MNHEY and CDR2 SMNVEV (reference sequence). The CDR3 DNA follows: TGTGCCAGCAGACCGGGACAGGGAGGGAGCTACGAGCAGTACTTC. This encodes CASRPGQGGSYEQYF.

The gene calls are TRBV20-1 and TRBJ2-3; 8 bases agree with TRBD2. Germline V gene lookup returns CDR1 DFQATT and CDR2 SNEGSKA (reference sequence). Unmatched junction bases numbered 15, after V lost 1 base and J lost 6 bases. The CDR3 contains 17 residues. This chain's CDR3 is CSARGRETGGPSDTQYF. CDR3 DNA: TGCAGTGCTAGAGGAAGGGAAACGGGAGGGCCCTCCGATACGCAGTATTTT.

This clonotype appeared a few times. V usage is TRBV5-1 and J usage is TRBJ2-1; 11 nucleotides align to TRBD2. The ends lost 3 bases at V and 4 bases at J; junction bases unmatched: 9. CDR1 and CDR2 (germline): SGHRS, YFSETQ. The CDR3 contains 17 residues. CDR3 protein: CASSWGLADRGYNEQFF. The CDR3 nucleotides are TGCGCCAGCAGCTGGGGACTAGCGGATCGGGGTTACAATGAGCAGTTCTTC.

This clonotype was counted only a few times. V usage is TRBV20-1 and J usage is TRBJ2-1; 8 bases are shared with TRBD2. Germline CDR1 DFQATT, CDR2 SNEGSKA (reference sequence). The CDR3 runs 16 residues. Unmatched junction bases numbered 21, after V lost 8 bases and J lost 9 bases. The CDR3 DNA follows: TGCAGTTTTAGGGGAGTCGTAGCGGGAATGTACGGTGAGCAGTTCTTC. This gives the protein CSFRGVVAGMYGEQFF.

The chain uses TRBV18 and TRBJ2-3; D is undetermined. The V gene lost 3 bases and the J gene lost 2 bases, with 12 bases spanning the gap. The CDR3 runs 15 residues. Germline values: CDR1 KGHSH, CDR2 LQKENI. CDR3 nucleotides: TGTGCCAGCTCACCCGGGTCCTTACCCACAGATACGCAGTATTTT. This gives the protein CASSPGSLPTDTQYF.

This clonotype has a handful of counts. The chain couples TRBV25-1 to TRBJ1-1, with D possibly matching TRBD1 (6 bases). Trimming removed 10 bases from V and 10 bases from J, with 16 bases in between. The germline CDR1 and CDR2 sequences are MGHDK and SYGVNS. CDR3 length: 11 residues. This chain's CDR3 is CAIGQSPGAFF. CDR3 sequence (DNA): TGTGCCATCGGACAGTCGCCAGGAGCTTTCTTT. Together with reference TRBV25-1 and TRBJ1-1, the CDR3 gives the full variable domain: EADIYQTPRYLVIGTGKKITLECSQTMGHDKMYWYQQDPGMELHLIHYSYGVNSTEKGDLSSESTVSRIRTEHFPLTLESARPSHTSQYLCAIGQSPGAFFGQGTRLTVV.

This clonotype has only a few counts. The V call is TRBV6-1, the J call TRBJ2-7, with D uncertain. The germline V gene has CDR1 MNHNS and CDR2 SASEGT. The CDR3 length is 16 residues. The V end was cut by 1 base, the J end by 2 bases, with 15 bases between. CDR3: CASSEGVSEWTYEQYF. Written as DNA, the CDR3 is TGTGCCAGCAGTGAAGGGGTCTCGGAATGGACCTACGAGCAGTACTTC.

This clonotype appeared a single time. The chain couples TRBV27 to TRBJ1-5; D unresolved. CDR1 is MNHEY and CDR2 is SMNVEV in the germline V gene (reference sequence). V gave up 3 bases and J gave up 4 bases, with 13 bases separating them. This CDR3 is built from 15 residues. This CDR3 is CASSFTSSLNQPQHF. Written as DNA, the CDR3 is TGTGCCAGCAGTTTCACGTCCAGCCTAAATCAGCCCCAGCATTTT.